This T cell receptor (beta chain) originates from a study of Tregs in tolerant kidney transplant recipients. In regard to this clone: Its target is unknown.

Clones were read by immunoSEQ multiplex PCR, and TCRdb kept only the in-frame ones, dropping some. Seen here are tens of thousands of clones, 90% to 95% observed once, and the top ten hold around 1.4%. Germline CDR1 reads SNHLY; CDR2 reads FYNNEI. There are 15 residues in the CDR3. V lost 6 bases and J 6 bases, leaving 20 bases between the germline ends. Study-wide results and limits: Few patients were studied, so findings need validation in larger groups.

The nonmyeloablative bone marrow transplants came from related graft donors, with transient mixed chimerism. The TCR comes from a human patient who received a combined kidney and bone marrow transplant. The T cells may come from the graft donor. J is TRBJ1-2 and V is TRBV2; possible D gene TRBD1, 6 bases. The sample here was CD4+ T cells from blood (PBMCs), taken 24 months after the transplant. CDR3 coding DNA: TGTGCCAGCAGATCGATACCTATTACAGGGAATGGCTACACCTTC. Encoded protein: CASRSIPITGNGYTF.